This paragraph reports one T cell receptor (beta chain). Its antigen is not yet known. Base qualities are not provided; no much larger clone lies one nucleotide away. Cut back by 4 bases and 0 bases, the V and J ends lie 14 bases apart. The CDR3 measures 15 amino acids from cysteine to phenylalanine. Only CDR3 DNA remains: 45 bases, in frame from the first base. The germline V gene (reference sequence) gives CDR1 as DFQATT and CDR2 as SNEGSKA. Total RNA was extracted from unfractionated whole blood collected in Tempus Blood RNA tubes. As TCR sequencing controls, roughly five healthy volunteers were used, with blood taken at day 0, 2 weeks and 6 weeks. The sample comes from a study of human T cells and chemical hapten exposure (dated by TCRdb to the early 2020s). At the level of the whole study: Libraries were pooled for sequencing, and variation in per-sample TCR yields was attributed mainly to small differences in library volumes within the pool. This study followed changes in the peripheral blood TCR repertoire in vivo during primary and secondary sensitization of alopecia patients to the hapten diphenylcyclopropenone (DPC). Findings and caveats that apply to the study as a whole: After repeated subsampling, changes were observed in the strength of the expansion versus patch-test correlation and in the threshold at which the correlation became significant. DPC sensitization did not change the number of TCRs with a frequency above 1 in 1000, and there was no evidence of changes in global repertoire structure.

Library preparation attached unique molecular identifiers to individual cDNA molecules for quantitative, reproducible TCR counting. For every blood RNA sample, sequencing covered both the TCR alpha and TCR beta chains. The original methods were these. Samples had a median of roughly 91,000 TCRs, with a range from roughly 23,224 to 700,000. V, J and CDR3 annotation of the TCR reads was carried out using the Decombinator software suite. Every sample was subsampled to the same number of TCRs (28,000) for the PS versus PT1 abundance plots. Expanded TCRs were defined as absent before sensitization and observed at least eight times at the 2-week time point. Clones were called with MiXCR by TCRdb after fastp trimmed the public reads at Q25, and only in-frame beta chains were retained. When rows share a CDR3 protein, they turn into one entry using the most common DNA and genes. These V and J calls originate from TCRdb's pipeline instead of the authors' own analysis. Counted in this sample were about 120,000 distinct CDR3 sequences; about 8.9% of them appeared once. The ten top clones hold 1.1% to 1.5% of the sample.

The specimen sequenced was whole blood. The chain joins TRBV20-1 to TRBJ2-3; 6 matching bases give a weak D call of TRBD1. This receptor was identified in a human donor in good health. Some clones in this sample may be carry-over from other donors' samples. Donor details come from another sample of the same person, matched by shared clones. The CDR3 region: CSAISNRASTDTQYF. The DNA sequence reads TGCAGTGCTATAAGTAACAGGGCTAGCACAGATACGCAGTATTTT.